This entry lists 2 T cell receptor beta chains sequenced from one sample in a study of blood T cells in healthy people across ages. The use of a sample-barcoded 5' primer and a J-beta primer mix characterized a second PCR of roughly 6 to 11 cycles. One entry per CDR3 protein results from TCRdb running MiXCR on the 5' RACE reads. The table has more than 1,400,000 distinct CDR3 sequences, approximately 38% seen once; the top ten hold roughly 7.9%. The specimen sequenced was blood. The receptors originated from a woman aged 18-30 years in good health.

This clonotype came up a few times. The V and J genes are TRBV18 and TRBJ2-7; TRBD1 is a possible D gene (5 bases). CDR3 length: 15 amino acids. Germline CDR1 is KGHSH and CDR2 is LQKENI. Trimming removed 1 base at V and 3 bases at J, with 13 bases between. The CDR3 protein is CASSPLTGGNYEQYF. CDR3 DNA sequence: TGTGCCAGCTCACCACTTACAGGCGGTAACTACGAGCAGTACTTC.

V gene TRBV14 combines with J gene TRBJ2-5, with 7 bases aligning to TRBD2. Germline loops: CDR1 SGHDN, CDR2 FVKESK. Losses at the gene ends were 2 bases for V and 7 bases for J; bases not matched to a gene: 4. This CDR3 is built from 13 residues. This chain's CDR3 is CASSQIGLGTQYF. The CDR3 region has the DNA TGTGCCAGCAGCCAAATCGGACTAGGGACCCAGTACTTC.